A single sample is the source of the 14 T cell receptor beta chains below, sequenced in a study of blood T cell repertoires in COVID-19. Assay used: immunoSEQ multiplex PCR; TCRdb lists only in-frame clones, some missing. The sample yields over 120,000 clones, over 80% seen once. Sequenced: peripheral blood. The receptor set was obtained from a man aged 45-60 years who had recovered from COVID-19.

V gene TRBV15 combines with J gene TRBJ2-2; the D gene is possibly TRBD1 (6 bases). CDR3 length: 15 residues. Trimming removed 6 bases from V and 5 bases from J, with 16 bases in between. Germline CDR1 is LNHNV and CDR2 is YYDKDF (reference sequence). The CDR3 nucleotides are TGTGCCACCAGATGGGGGCAGGGAGATACCGGGGAGCTGTTTTTT. It encodes CATRWGQGDTGELFF.

This clone was seen only once. V is TRBV4-1 and J is TRBJ1-5; unclear D gene. This CDR3 spans 17 amino acids. The V gene's germline CDR1 is MGHRA and CDR2 YSYEKL. Trimming removed 0 bases from V and 2 bases from J, with 14 bases in between. CDR3 sequence (DNA): TGCGCCAGCAGCCAAGACGTTCGAGGGTTGGGCAATCAGCCCCAGCATTTT. Its protein product is CASSQDVRGLGNQPQHF.

The chain carries TRBV19 and TRBJ1-2; TRBD1 is a possible D gene (6 bases). Germline V gives CDR1 LNHDA, CDR2 SQIVND (reference sequence). V lost 3 bases and J lost 2, with 13 bases in between. The CDR3 is 15 residues long. The DNA of the CDR3 is TGTGCCAGTAGTATTTTGTGGACAGAAAACTATGGCTACACCTTC. Protein product: CASSILWTENYGYTF.

The rearrangement uses TRBV18 and TRBJ1-1; possible D gene TRBD1, 5 bases. In germline, CDR1 is KGHSH, CDR2 LQKENI. The CDR3 covers 15 residues. The V gene lost 1 base and the J gene lost 2 bases, with 11 bases spanning the gap. CDR3 coding DNA: TGTGCCAGCTCACCACGGCAGGGCCCTAACACTGAAGCTTTCTTT. It codes for CASSPRQGPNTEAFF.

The chain employs TRBV7-9 and TRBJ1-1; 7 bases are shared with TRBD1. V lost 0 bases to trimming and J lost 2 bases; unmatched junction nucleotides: 3. CDR3 length: 15 amino acids. From germline, CDR1 is SEHNR and CDR2 FQNEAQ (reference sequence). DNA of the CDR3: TGTGCCAGCAGCTTAGCACAGGGGATTAACACTGAAGCTTTCTTT. Translated, it gives CASSLAQGINTEAFF.

This clone is a singleton in its sample. V gene TRBV30 combines with J gene TRBJ2-5; 8 bases fit TRBD2. Looked up from germline, CDR1 is GTSNPN and CDR2 is SVGIG (reference sequence). The trim removed 2 bases at V and 1 base at J, leaving 6 bases unmatched. The CDR3 covers 15 residues. The CDR3 nucleotides read TGTGCCTGGAGTTACCAAGCGGGGGCCCAAGAGACCCAGTACTTC. This translates into CAWSYQAGAQETQYF.

The rearrangement links TRBV4-3 to TRBJ1-6; 8 positions match TRBD1. V shed 0 bases, J shed 11 bases, and the junction held 6 bases outside the gene matches. This CDR3 has 15 residues. CDR1 and CDR2 from the germline V gene are LGHNA and YSLEER. CDR3 residues: CASSQDRTGRAPLHF. For the CDR3, the DNA is TGCGCCAGCAGCCAAGATCGGACAGGGAGAGCACCCCTCCACTTT.

This chain links TRBV3-1 (or the pseudogene TRBV3-2) with TRBJ1-5; D gene ambiguous. The CDR3 contains 13 residues. Between the trimmed V and J ends, which lost 1 base and 9 bases, there was a span of 10 bases. Germline CDR1 and CDR2: LGHDT and YNNKEL (reference sequence). CDR3 sequence (DNA): TGTGCCAGCAGCCAAGGTCAGTCCGCGCCCCAGCATTTT. Amino acid sequence: CASSQGQSAPQHF.

The chain joins TRBV11-3 to TRBJ1-2, with 7 bases matching TRBD1. Germline assignment: CDR1 SGHNT and CDR2 YENEEA. V dropped 5 bases and J dropped 4; count of bases not matched to a gene: 4. This CDR3 is built from 13 residues. In DNA, the CDR3 is TGTGCCAGCAGCCTGGGACAGCGCTATGGCTACACCTTC. Protein sequence: CASSLGQRYGYTF.

The chain uses TRBV5-1 and TRBJ2-1; 7 nucleotides line up with TRBD1. This CDR3 comprises 15 residues. From germline, CDR1 is SGHRS and CDR2 YFSETQ. V lost 4 bases and J lost 0; bases outside the gene matches: 4. The CDR3 region has the DNA TGCGCCAGCAGCAGGGGACAGAGCTCCTACAATGAGCAGTTCTTC. Translation: CASSRGQSSYNEQFF.

The genes are TRBV5-4 and TRBJ2-5, with TRBD1 matching 7 bases. This CDR3 is built from 15 residues. The J segment lost 2 bases and the V segment lost 4 bases, leaving 8 bases of the junction unmatched. Germline CDR1 reads SGHNT; CDR2 reads YYREEE (reference sequence). The CDR3 loop is CASSPTGQRQETQYF. CDR3 nucleotide sequence: TGTGCCAGCAGCCCGACGGGACAGAGGCAAGAGACCCAGTACTTC.

The genes are TRBV19 and TRBJ1-1; a weak D match, TRBD1 (6 bases). The V end lost 4 bases, the J end lost 6 bases, and 21 bases lay between the germline ends. The CDR3 runs to 16 residues. Germline lookup yields CDR1 LNHDA and CDR2 SQIVND (reference sequence). CDR3 DNA: TGTGCCAGTAGTAACAGGGCGCGGGCCGCTTCCCCTGAAGCTTTCTTT. As protein: CASSNRARAASPEAFF.

The rearrangement uses TRBV6-5 and TRBJ2-2; D may be TRBD1 (5 bases). V lost 4 bases and J lost 6, with 15 bases in between. Germline V gene lookup returns CDR1 MNHEY and CDR2 SVGAGI. This CDR3 spans 15 amino acids. CDR3 in DNA: TGTGCCAGCAGTTTTCGGGCTCTAGGGGCCGGGGAGCTGTTTTTT. This codes for CASSFRALGAGELFF.

This rearrangement joins TRBV6-5 to TRBJ2-7; 7 bases match TRBD1. Germline loops: CDR1 MNHEY, CDR2 SVGAGI. The CDR3 covers 12 residues. The V and J ends lost 6 bases and 6 bases, in that order; junction bases with no gene match: 5. The CDR3 protein is CASSSDRVEQYF. CDR3 DNA sequence: TGTGCCAGCAGCTCCGACAGGGTCGAGCAGTACTTC.